This TCR beta chain appears in the sequencing data of a study of T cells after yellow fever vaccination. General study findings and limits: Clonotype sharing between CD4 and CD8 compartments was small. Contamination by abundant bulk-population clonotypes could be present in FACS-sorted repertoires.

The CDR3 consists of 15 residues. The V end lost 0 bases, the J end lost 1 base, and 9 bases lay between the germline ends. Germline V gene data show CDR1 as MNHNS and CDR2 as SASEGT. As to this clonotype: Its antigen remains unidentified.

By 5'RACE template switching, TCR cDNA was produced, with a universal primer site and UMIs added in the process. MiXCR was run by TCRdb on the 5' RACE reads, yielding one entry per CDR3 protein. The table shows 300,000 to 400,000 distinct CDR3 sequences, with around 6.4% occurring only once. This specimen was PBMCs, taken 5 days after the yellow fever booster vaccination. The chain uses TRBV6-1 and TRBJ1-2; D unresolved. This clonotype was obtained from a man aged 25-45 years who received the YFV17D yellow fever vaccine. CDR3 nucleotide sequence: TGTGCCAGCAGTGAAGCCGGCGGTATTAACTATGGCTACACCTTC. Translated, it gives CASSEAGGINYGYTF.